These 30 T cell receptor beta chains came from one sample sequenced in a study of shared clonotypes between healthy human individuals. The protocol was immunoSEQ multiplex PCR, while the TCRdb copy is restricted to in-frame clones and leaves out a portion. The sample has around 690,000 clones, roughly 88% seen once; the top ten hold approximately 35%. Sample: memory CD8+ T cells from PBMCs. Subset reported: CD45RO+ cells pooled with CCR7-negative TemRA cells. These receptors all come from a man aged 18 to 30 in good health. Some clones in this sample may be carry-over from other donors' samples.

This clone was recorded only once. The rearrangement joins TRBV6-5 to TRBJ1-5, with unresolved D. Between the trimmed V and J ends, which lost 4 bases and 5 bases, there was a span of 12 bases. CDR1 is MNHEY, CDR2 SVGAGI, per germline. The CDR3 covers 14 residues. CDR3 region: CASSWTSSDQPQHF. CDR3 coding DNA: TGTGCCAGCAGTTGGACGTCGTCGGATCAGCCCCAGCATTTT.

J is TRBJ2-5 and V is TRBV7-2, with D possibly TRBD2 on 7 matching bases. V lost 7 bases, J lost 7 bases, and 19 bases lay in between. This CDR3 comprises 14 residues. Germline CDR1 and CDR2: SGHTA and FQGNSA. The CDR3 DNA sequence: TGTGCCAGCACACCTGGGGGGGCGAAGGCGACCCAGTACTTC. Translation: CASTPGGAKATQYF.

The rearrangement links TRBV13 to TRBJ2-1, with D hard to call. Germline CDR1 PRHDT, CDR2 FYEKMQ (reference sequence). CDR3 length equals 17 residues. Trimming cost V 6 bases and J 9 bases, with 27 bases left between them. CDR3 in amino acids: CASRPIVEGPVNVEQFF. The CDR3 bases are TGTGCCAGCAGACCCATCGTCGAAGGCCCCGTCAACGTTGAGCAGTTCTTC.

The chain is built from TRBV11-2 and TRBJ2-5, with TRBD2 matching over 7 bases. The tail of the sequence fits TRBJ2-7 better, so the J call may be wrong. The germline V gene has CDR1 SGHAT and CDR2 FQNNGV. The CDR3 contains 15 residues. CDR3 sequence (DNA): TGTGCCAGCAGCTTAAGGCTAGCGGAACCCTACGAGCAGTACTTC. It is translated as CASSLRLAEPYEQYF.

The CDR3 bases are TGTGCCTGGAGTTGGGGGGGGAACTATGGCTACACCTTC. This codes for CAWSWGGNYGYTF. The V gene is TRBV30, the J gene TRBJ1-2, with D possibly TRBD1 on 5 matching bases. There are 13 residues in the CDR3. The V end lost 2 bases, the J end lost 2 bases, and 9 bases lay between the germline ends. Germline V gives CDR1 GTSNPN, CDR2 SVGIG (reference sequence).

The chain joins TRBV27 to TRBJ2-7; 9 bases fit TRBD2. Germline V gene data show CDR1 as MNHEY and CDR2 as SMNVEV (reference sequence). The CDR3 extends over 17 amino acids. Germline trimming cut 6 bases from V and 2 bases from J; bases unmatched to any gene: 14. The CDR3 nucleotides are TGTGCCAGCAGCAAAAGGGGGATAGCGGGAGTTCCCTACGAGCAGTACTTC. It yields the protein CASSKRGIAGVPYEQYF.

This chain links TRBV7-3 with TRBJ2-5; either TRBD1 or TRBD2 may fit D (5 bases each). The V end was cut by 2 bases, the J end by 1 base, with 5 bases between. CDR3 length: 13 amino acids. In germline, CDR1 is SGHTA, CDR2 FQGTGA. The CDR3 nucleotides read TGTGCCAGCAGCTTAGGGGGCCAAGAGACCCAGTACTTC. Translation gives CASSLGGQETQYF.

The CDR3 DNA sequence: TGTGCCAGCGGGGGGTCGGCGGGAGGGCCGGGAAACATTCAGTACTTC. It translates to CASGGSAGGPGNIQYF. The rearrangement uses TRBV9 and TRBJ2-4, with 9 bases fitting TRBD2. The CDR3 has 16 residues. Per the germline V gene, CDR1 is SGDLS and CDR2 is YYNGEE. The J segment lost 6 bases and the V segment lost 7 bases, leaving 14 bases of the junction unmatched.

The V gene is TRBV6-1, the J gene TRBJ2-7; 10 bases match TRBD1. This CDR3 has 14 residues. J gave up 5 bases and V 4 bases, and 5 bases lay outside the gene matches. Germline V gene sequence: CDR1 MNHNS, CDR2 SASEGT. CDR3 in DNA: TGTGCCAGCAGTGGCCGGACAGGGGGGGACGAGCAGTACTTC. It specifies CASSGRTGGDEQYF.

On this clone itself: Other nucleotide sequences from this sample produce the same CDR3. This chain connects TRBV10-2 to TRBJ2-7; D not certain. Germline V gene data show CDR1 as WSHSY and CDR2 as SAAADI. The germline V and J ends were trimmed by 6 bases and 3 bases, with 3 bases remaining between them. This CDR3 region has 10 residues. The CDR3 DNA is TGCGCCAGCAGGGACTACGAGCAGTACTTC. Protein: CASRDYEQYF.

This sequence joins TRBV7-9 and TRBJ2-2; D ambiguous. The germline gives CDR1 SEHNR, CDR2 FQNEAQ (reference sequence). Trimming removed 6 bases at V and 6 bases at J, with 11 bases between. This CDR3 comprises 13 residues. CDR3 loop: CASSSKPPGELFF. CDR3 bases: TGTGCCAGCAGTTCCAAGCCCCCCGGGGAGCTGTTTTTT.

The chain links TRBV27 to TRBJ2-3; a weak D match, TRBD2 (5 bases). V lost 3 bases, J lost 0 bases, and 7 bases lay in between. The CDR3 runs 14 residues. Germline V gene data show CDR1 as MNHEY and CDR2 as SMNVEV (reference sequence). This CDR3 reads CASSFLASTDTQYF. Here the CDR3 DNA reads TGTGCCAGCAGTTTCCTAGCTAGCACAGATACGCAGTATTTT.

The sample holds a few counts of this clone. This rearrangement joins TRBV6-5 to TRBJ2-7; tentatively, D is TRBD1 or TRBD2 (5 bases each). Germline V gene data show CDR1 as MNHEY and CDR2 as SVGAGI. The CDR3 loop spans 14 amino acids. V was shortened by 5 bases and J by 0 bases, with 11 bases between the two germline ends. The CDR3 nucleotides are TGTGCCAGCAGTCCCCGAGGGGCCTCCTACGAGCAGTACTTC. Its protein is CASSPRGASYEQYF.

The chain carries TRBV7-9 and TRBJ2-2; the D gene is possibly TRBD1 (6 bases). V was shortened by 5 bases and J by 2 bases, with 12 bases between the two germline ends. This CDR3 comprises 15 residues. The germline CDR1 and CDR2 sequences are SEHNR and FQNEAQ (reference sequence). CDR3 DNA: TGTGCCAGCAGCGAAACACAGGGAAACACCGGGGAGCTGTTTTTT. This sequence encodes CASSETQGNTGELFF.

Comments on this clone: The same CDR3 is also encoded by other DNA sequences in this sample. This sequence joins TRBV9 and TRBJ1-4, with 9 bases identical to TRBD1. The V gene's germline CDR1 is SGDLS and CDR2 YYNGEE. CDR3 length: 15 amino acids. Trimming removed 3 bases from V and 0 bases from J; junction bases left unmatched: 0. The DNA for the CDR3 is TGTGCCAGCAGCGGGACAGGGGCAACTAATGAAAAACTGTTTTTT. This sequence encodes CASSGTGATNEKLFF.

This clone was seen only a few times. This chain connects TRBV16 to TRBJ2-7, with D tentatively TRBD2 (5 bases). The CDR3 length is 14 residues. Per germline, CDR1 KGHSY and CDR2 FQNENV. V dropped 0 bases and J dropped 4 bases, with 10 bases sitting between them. Written as DNA, the CDR3 is TGTGCCAGCAGCCAATCGACGGGAAAATACGAGCAGTACTTC. Translation gives CASSQSTGKYEQYF. The full variable domain, with the rest looked up from reference TRBV16 and TRBJ2-7, is GEEVAQTPKHLVRGEGQKAKLYCAPIKGHSYVFWYQQVLKNEFKFLISFQNENVFDETGMPKERFSAKCLPNSPCSLEIQATKLEDSAVYFCASSQSTGKYEQYFGPGTRLTVT.

The V call is TRBV19, the J call TRBJ1-2, with a tentative D call TRBD1 (5 bases). Germline CDR1 LNHDA, CDR2 SQIVND (reference sequence). Trimming cost V 3 bases and J 4 bases, with 15 bases left between them. CDR3 length equals 15 residues. CDR3 loop: CASSIPLWDPYGYTF. The DNA for the CDR3 is TGTGCCAGTAGTATCCCGCTCTGGGACCCCTATGGCTACACCTTC.

This chain joins TRBV19 and TRBJ2-7, with 8 positions matching TRBD2. This CDR3 is 14 amino acids long. Germline lookup yields CDR1 LNHDA and CDR2 SQIVND (reference sequence). Trimming removed 6 bases from V and 5 bases from J; junction bases left unmatched: 9. CDR3 bases: TGTGCCAGTAGCGTTACTAGCGGAGGAAACGAGCAGTACTTC. Translated, it gives CASSVTSGGNEQYF. Filled out from reference TRBV19 and TRBJ2-7, the complete variable domain reads DGGITQSPKYLFRKEGQNVTLSCEQNLNHDAMYWYRQDPGQGLRLIYYSQIVNDFQKGDIAEGYSVSREKKESFPLTVTSAQKNPTAFYLCASSVTSGGNEQYFGPGTRLTVT.

J is TRBJ1-1 and V is TRBV25-1; D not resolved. The V end was cut by 5 bases, the J end by 0 bases, with 16 bases between. Per the germline V gene, CDR1 is MGHDK and CDR2 is SYGVNS. This CDR3 has 16 amino acids. CDR3: CASSNTRRELNTEAFF. CDR3 sequence (DNA): TGTGCCAGCAGTAATACCCGACGGGAGCTGAACACTGAAGCTTTCTTT.

The gene calls are TRBV11-3 and TRBJ2-7, with 10 positions matching TRBD1. The germline CDR1 and CDR2 sequences are SGHNT and YENEEA. V lost 5 bases to trimming and J lost 5 bases; unmatched junction nucleotides: 3. The CDR3 is made up of 13 amino acids. Here the CDR3 DNA reads TGTGCCAGCAGCCCGACAGGGGGCCACGAGCAGTACTTC. This gives the protein CASSPTGGHEQYF. Combining the CDR3 with reference TRBV11-3 and TRBJ2-7 gives the whole variable domain EAGVVQSPRYKIIEKKQPVAFWCNPISGHNTLYWYLQNLGQGPELLIRYENEEAVDDSQLPKDRFSAERLKGVDSTLKIQPAELGDSAVYLCASSPTGGHEQYFGPGTRLTVT.

This chain links TRBV5-6 with TRBJ2-7; D tentatively reads TRBD1 or TRBD2 (6 bases each). This CDR3 comprises 15 residues. Germline V gene data show CDR1 as SGHDT and CDR2 as YYEEEE. Trimming took off 4 bases at V and 2 bases at J, with 16 bases between the two ends. This CDR3 reads CASSGGDTKTYEQYF. The CDR3 nucleotides read TGTGCCAGCAGCGGAGGGGACACCAAAACCTACGAGCAGTACTTC. Together with reference TRBV5-6 and TRBJ2-7, the CDR3 gives the full variable domain: DAGVTQSPTHLIKTRGQQVTLRCSPKSGHDTVSWYQQALGQGPQFIFQYYEEEERQRGNFPDRFSGHQFPNYSSELNVNALLLGDSALYLCASSGGDTKTYEQYFGPGTRLTVT.

The gene calls are TRBV7-9 and TRBJ2-7; 10 bases line up with TRBD1. J gave up 3 bases and V 4 bases, and 9 bases lay outside the gene matches. Germline V gene data show CDR1 as SEHNR and CDR2 as FQNEAQ (reference sequence). The CDR3 sequence is 16 residues long. CDR3: CASSSAGTGVFYEQYF. The CDR3 region has the DNA TGTGCCAGCAGCTCGGCCGGGACAGGGGTTTTCTACGAGCAGTACTTC.

The CDR3 loop reads CASSPHTDGELFF. The CDR3 nucleotides are TGTGCCAGCAGCCCCCACACGGATGGGGAGCTGTTTTTT. The V and J genes are TRBV7-9 and TRBJ2-2; the D is unclear. Germline CDR1 SEHNR, CDR2 FQNEAQ (reference sequence). This CDR3 spans 13 amino acids. The ends were cut back, 5 bases at V and 8 bases at J, with 12 bases in the middle. The variable domain in full, completed from reference TRBV7-9 and TRBJ2-2, reads DTGVSQNPRHKITKRGQNVTFRCDPISEHNRLYWYRQTLGQGPEFLTYFQNEAQLEKSRLLSDRFSAERPKGSFSTLEIQRTEQGDSAMYLCASSPHTDGELFFGEGSRLTVL.

This sequence joins TRBV6-5 and TRBJ2-7, with a weak D call TRBD1 (6 bases). Trimming removed 8 bases from V and 6 bases from J, with 17 bases in between. Looked up from germline, CDR1 is MNHEY and CDR2 is SVGAGI. This CDR3 has 13 residues. This CDR3 is CASCLGGPGEQYF. Here the CDR3 DNA reads TGTGCCAGCTGCCTAGGGGGTCCGGGCGAGCAGTACTTC.

J is TRBJ2-7 and V is TRBV9, with D perhaps matching TRBD1 or TRBD2 (5 bases each). CDR1 and CDR2 (germline): SGDLS, YYNGEE. The CDR3 totals 15 residues. Trimming took off 0 bases at V and 3 bases at J, with 13 bases between the two ends. CDR3 sequence reads: CASSVESGLFYEQYF. Here the CDR3 DNA reads TGTGCCAGCAGCGTAGAGTCGGGGCTTTTCTACGAGCAGTACTTC.

This chain connects TRBV5-1 to TRBJ2-7, with D perhaps being TRBD1 or TRBD2 (5 bases each). This CDR3 has 17 amino acids. Germline V lookup: CDR1 SGHRS, CDR2 YFSETQ. The V and J ends lost 3 bases and 4 bases respectively, with 23 bases between them. CDR3 in amino acids: CASSSTIPTRGAYEQYF. CDR3 in DNA: TGCGCCAGCAGCTCCACAATACCCACCCGAGGGGCATACGAGCAGTACTTC.

The chain carries TRBV11-1 and TRBJ2-7; D is perhaps TRBD1 or TRBD2 (7 bases each). V was pared by 4 bases and J by 3 bases, with 16 bases between. CDR3 size: 15 residues. The V gene's germline CDR1 is SGHAT and CDR2 FQDESV (reference sequence). This chain's CDR3 is CASSSSAGGVYEQYF. Here the CDR3 DNA reads TGTGCCAGCAGCTCCTCGGCAGGGGGGGTCTACGAGCAGTACTTC. Full variable domain (missing parts from reference TRBV11-1 and TRBJ2-7): EAEVAQSPRYKITEKSQAVAFWCDPISGHATLYWYRQILGQGPELLVQFQDESVVDDSQLPKDRFSAERLKGVDSTLKIQPAELGDSAMYLCASSSSAGGVYEQYFGPGTRLTVT.

Here the CDR3 DNA reads TGTGCCAGCAGCGTAGACTTGGAGGGTAGGGACGTCCTGACTTTC. The encoded protein is CASSVDLEGRDVLTF. The genes are TRBV9 and TRBJ2-6, with D possibly matching TRBD2 (6 bases). From germline, CDR1 is SGDLS and CDR2 YYNGEE. There are 15 residues in the CDR3. V lost 0 bases to trimming and J lost 11 bases, with 15 bases between them.

This rearrangement joins TRBV7-3 to TRBJ2-3; 7 nucleotides align to TRBD1. The germline V gene has CDR1 SGHTA and CDR2 FQGTGA. Trimming took 4 bases from V and 1 from J; bases not matched to a gene: 5. This CDR3 spans 15 amino acids. The CDR3: CASSYYRGGTDTQYF. The DNA of the CDR3 is TGTGCCAGCAGCTACTACAGGGGAGGCACAGATACGCAGTATTTT.

DNA of the CDR3: TGTGCCAGCAGTAAAAGCGGGAGCTCCTACAATGAGCAGTTCTTC. Its translation: CASSKSGSSYNEQFF. This sequence joins TRBV2 and TRBJ2-1, with TRBD2 matching over 8 bases. V trimming: 5 bases; J trimming: 0 bases; junction bases outside the gene matches: 3. The CDR3 is 15 residues long. Germline assignment: CDR1 SNHLY and CDR2 FYNNEI.